The clone carrying this T cell receptor beta chain was detected a few times. Its cognate antigen is unknown. These data belong to a study of T cells in Graves' hyperthyroidism and ophthalmopathy. General study results and limits: Ophthalmopathy and stable hyperthyroidism were separated by a 13 V-J model.

There were TCR beta CDR3 regions amplified from RNA transcripts. HTBI primers drove first-round RT-PCR of the TCR CDR3. One entry per CDR3 protein, called by TCRdb with MiXCR from the multiplex PCR reads. Of about 640,000 distinct CDR3 sequences listed, around 21% are singletons. This CDR3 contains 14 residues. Trimming removed 5 bases from V and 0 bases from J, with 11 bases in between. The sequencing sample was made of blood. The receptor's source is a man younger than 40 with Graves' ophthalmopathy. The chain couples TRBV12-3 or TRBV12-4 to TRBJ2-7; tentative D call: TRBD1 (5 bases). The CDR3 bases are TGTGCCAGCAGTCCAGCACAGGTCTCCTACGAGCAGTACTTC. This sequence encodes CASSPAQVSYEQYF.